This entry concerns a single T cell receptor (beta chain). What antigen it recognizes has not been identified. This sample stems from a study of CXCR3-negative and CXCR3-positive naive CD8 T cells (dated by TCRdb to between 2018 and 2021). Concerning the study at large: In total, roughly 140 million TRB reads were obtained, which works out to roughly 1.5 +/- 0.3 million reads per library. The diversity and physicochemical repertoire analyses included some 11 donors pooled from two independent experiments. The TRBV-TRBJ cluster analysis covered naive subsets from 5 or 6 donors and memory cells from 3 donors.

The instrument was a NextSeq 550. The Human TCR Profiling Kit (MiLaboratory) was used to make UMI-labeled 5' RACE TRB cDNA libraries. cDNA synthesis used the entire amount of extracted RNA, and PCR amplification then used the entire amount of cDNA produced. Libraries were prepared in parallel using an identical number of PCR cycles. In the original analysis: With a requirement of at least two reads per UMI, MIGEC and MiXCR extracted about 50,000 +/- 10,000 unique UMI-labeled TRB cDNA molecules per library. On average, 40,000 +/- 10,000 functional in-frame TRB CDR3 nucleotide clonotypes lacking stop codons were found per library. After each sample was downsampled to 5000 UMI-labeled TRB molecules, VDJtools was used to calculate diversity metrics such as normalized Shannon-Wiener and Chao1. Clonotype-size-weighted physicochemical properties of the central five CDR3 residues (interaction energy, strength, volume and Kidera factor 4) were computed in VDJtools. After the reads were reprocessed by TCRdb, one entry was made per CDR3 protein sequence, with no DNA. TCRdb's processing, not the authors', yielded these V and J calls. The sample's table lists a count of over 95,000 distinct CDR3 sequences. Around 0.38% of the sample comes from the top ten.

Broad study findings and their caveats: Freshly isolated PBMCs were used for most assays because CXCR3 expression partially decreased after cryopreservation. TRB CDR3s from CXCR3-positive naive cells showed higher hydrophobicity (lower Kidera factor 4), lower energy, and higher strength and volume indices than CXCR3-negative naive cells. Surface CD5, linked to self-reactivity in mice, was comparable between naive subsets; TCR interaction strength was therefore also inferred from TRB CDR3 physicochemical properties. Both naive subsets had comparably high repertoire diversity, while memory CD8+ T cells had much lower repertoire diversity. Similar TRBV-TRBJ usage was shown by naive CXCR3-negative and CXCR3-positive cells from the same donor, whereas distinct patterns were shown by memory cells.

The CDR3 numbers 15 residues from cysteine through phenylalanine. Nucleotide data are not available. Reading the germline V gene gives CDR1 MDHEN and CDR2 SYDVKM. For every CD8+ T cell subset, 300,000 cells were flow-sorted straight into RLT lysis buffer, and each subset was sorted in triplicate. To exclude memory contaminants, naive CD8+ T cells were stringently defined as CD45RO-CCR7+CD27+CD95-. Peripheral blood mononuclear cells were isolated from buffy coats by standard density gradient centrifugation. A FACSAria III was used to flow-sort naive CXCR3-negative and CXCR3-positive CD8+ T cells. Total RNA was extracted from sorted cells with an RNeasy Mini Kit.

Sequencing input: naive CXCR3+ CD8+ T cells from blood. The cell subset or site label on this specimen signifies: CD45RO-CCR7+CD27+CD95- naive CD8+ T cells expressing CXCR3 (TNR3+). The receptor was isolated from a human donor in good health. Some clones in this sample may be carry-over from other donors' samples. The chain is assembled from TRBV28 and TRBJ2-7; the D call from TCRdb, TRBD2, cannot be confirmed without DNA. The CDR3 reads as follows: CASSRGLAGPYEQYF.